What follows describes a single T cell receptor beta chain. The antigen it recognizes is unknown. It has no much larger one-base neighbor in the sample; base qualities were not kept. In the paper's terms, the time point label means: pre-sensitization, week 0. The treatment or condition label for this specimen denotes: therapeutic diphenylcyclopropenone sensitization with weekly scalp DPC. At every patch-test visit, the blood draw took place before the patch test was put on. Patients were considered eligible if aged 18 to 70, diagnosed with alopecia and deemed suitable for DPC therapy, and patients were excluded if pregnant. Total RNA was extracted from unfractionated whole blood collected in Tempus Blood RNA tubes. This sample is drawn from a study of human T cells and chemical hapten exposure (dated by TCRdb to the early 2020s). General notes on the study: For sensitization, 2% DPC in acetone was applied to a roughly 2 cm by roughly 2 cm area of upper inner arm skin. Weekly therapeutic DPC doses were additionally applied to the scalp of patients throughout the roughly 24-week study period. Libraries were pooled for sequencing, and per-sample TCR yields varied mainly because of small differences in library volumes within the pool. The mostly female patient cohort included alopecia areata with under or over 50% scalp involvement, alopecia totalis and alopecia universalis. Patch tests used Finn chambers with 0.01% DPC on the upper back, scored after 6 days by International Contact Dermatitis Research Group standards. For TCR sequencing, blood came from some 31 alopecia patients at anywhere from one to four time points (pre-sensitization, 2, 6 and 24 weeks). In alopecia patients, the study followed how the peripheral blood TCR repertoire changed in vivo over primary and secondary sensitization to diphenylcyclopropenone (DPC), a hapten. Blood samples were taken from patients before sensitization (week 0) and at 2, 6 and about 24 weeks after DPC sensitization. The investigation overall reported the following: DPC sensitization did not change the number of TCRs with a frequency above 1 in 1000, and there was no evidence of changes in global repertoire structure. Repeated subsampling changed both the strength of the expansion versus patch-test correlation and the threshold at which that correlation became significant. A positive correlation was found between the number of PT1 expanded TCRs and patch test score, with significance reached at thresholds 8, 16 and 32 but not 4. Significantly more large CDR3 similarity clusters were formed by expanded TCRs than by pre-sensitization or healthy control sets, consistent with antigen-driven responses. Alopecia, a presumed autoimmune disease, was present in all patients, so the immune response of the patients might differ from that of healthy individuals.

Sequences SQVTM (CDR1) and ANQGSEA (CDR2) are obtained from the germline V gene. The CDR3 spans 14 residues, from the cysteine through the phenylalanine. Only the CDR3 part of the read is kept: 42 bases, read in frame from the first base. Relative to germline, V is 2 bases shorter and J is 3 bases shorter, with 13 bases between their ends. Libraries were built with RACE. The instrument given in TCRdb is NextSeq 500. During library preparation, unique molecular identifiers were attached to individual cDNA molecules so that TCRs could be counted in a quantitative, reproducible way. Both TCR alpha and TCR beta chains were sequenced from each blood RNA sample. Per the authors' processing: Samples had a median of around 92,000 TCRs, with a range from 23,224 to 690,600. V, J and CDR3 annotation of the TCR reads was performed with the Decombinator software suite. To make PS versus PT1 abundance plots, every sample was subsampled to the same number of TCRs (28,000). Expanded TCRs were defined as absent before sensitization and observed at least eight times at the 2-week time point. TCRdb trimmed the raw reads at Q25, called clones with MiXCR and kept productive beta chains. CDR3 protein sequences are deduplicated, and each keeps its most common genes and DNA. Here the V and J calls rest on TCRdb's processing, not on the authors' analysis. The sample records more than 250,000 distinct CDR3 sequences, over 8% of which are singletons. The top ten constitute roughly 2.5% of the sample.

This sequence uses TRBV29-1 and TRBJ1-1, with the D segment identity uncertain. The sequence was obtained from a woman between 35 and 50 years old with alopecia areata. Some clones in this sample may be carry-over from other donors' samples. This sample comprised whole blood, obtained in connection with sensitization to the hapten diphenylcyclopropenone (DPC). The sequenced DNA: TGCAGCGTTGAAAGCCTAAACGGTCACACTGAAGCTTTCTTT. It encodes CSVESLNGHTEAFF.